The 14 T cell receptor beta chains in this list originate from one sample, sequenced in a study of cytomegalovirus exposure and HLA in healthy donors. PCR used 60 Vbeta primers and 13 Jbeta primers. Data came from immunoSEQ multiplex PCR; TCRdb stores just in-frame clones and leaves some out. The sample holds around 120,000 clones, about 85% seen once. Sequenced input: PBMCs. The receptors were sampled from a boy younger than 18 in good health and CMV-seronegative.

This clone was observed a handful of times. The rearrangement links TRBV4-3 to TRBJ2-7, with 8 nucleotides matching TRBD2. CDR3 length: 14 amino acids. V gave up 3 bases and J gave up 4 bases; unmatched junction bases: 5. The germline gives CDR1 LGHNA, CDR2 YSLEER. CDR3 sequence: CASSQLLAAYEQYF. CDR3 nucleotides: TGCGCCAGCAGCCAGTTACTAGCGGCGTACGAGCAGTACTTC.

In DNA form, the CDR3 reads TGCAGCGCGGCCGGGACAGGGGGCGGCGTTCACCAAGAGACCCAGTACTTC. This translates into CSAAGTGGGVHQETQYF. The gene calls are TRBV29-1 and TRBJ2-5, with 12 nucleotides matching TRBD1. The CDR3 covers 17 residues. Per the germline V gene, CDR1 is SQVTM and CDR2 is ANQGSEA. Trimming took 7 bases from V and 0 from J; bases not matched to a gene: 12.

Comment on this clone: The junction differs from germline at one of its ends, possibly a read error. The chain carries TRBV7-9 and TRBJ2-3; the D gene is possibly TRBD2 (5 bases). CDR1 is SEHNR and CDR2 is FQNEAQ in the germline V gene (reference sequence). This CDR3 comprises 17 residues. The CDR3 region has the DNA TGTTCCAGCAGCTTAGGTTGGGAGCGTGGTTTGACAGATACGCAGTATTTT. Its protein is CSSSLGWERGLTDTQYF.

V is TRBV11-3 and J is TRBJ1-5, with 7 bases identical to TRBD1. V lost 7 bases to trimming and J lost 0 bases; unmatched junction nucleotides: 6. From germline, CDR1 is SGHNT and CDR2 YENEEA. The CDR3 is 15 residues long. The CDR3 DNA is TGTGCCAGCACCCGACAGGGATATAGCAATCAGCCCCAGCATTTT. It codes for CASTRQGYSNQPQHF. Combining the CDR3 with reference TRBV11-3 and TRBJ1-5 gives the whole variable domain EAGVVQSPRYKIIEKKQPVAFWCNPISGHNTLYWYLQNLGQGPELLIRYENEEAVDDSQLPKDRFSAERLKGVDSTLKIQPAELGDSAVYLCASTRQGYSNQPQHFGDGTRLSIL.

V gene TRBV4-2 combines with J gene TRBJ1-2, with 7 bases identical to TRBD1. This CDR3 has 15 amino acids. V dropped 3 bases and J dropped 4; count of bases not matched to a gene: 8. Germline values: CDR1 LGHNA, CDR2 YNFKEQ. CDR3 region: CASSQTWDSSYGYTF. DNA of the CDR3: TGTGCCAGCAGCCAGACCTGGGACAGCTCCTATGGCTACACCTTC.

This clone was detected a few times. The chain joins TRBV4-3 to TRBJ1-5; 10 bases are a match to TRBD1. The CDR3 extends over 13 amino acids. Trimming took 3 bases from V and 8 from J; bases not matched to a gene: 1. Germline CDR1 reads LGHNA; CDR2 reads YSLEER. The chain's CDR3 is CASSQDRGEPQHF. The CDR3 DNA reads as TGCGCCAGCAGCCAGGACAGGGGGGAGCCCCAGCATTTT.

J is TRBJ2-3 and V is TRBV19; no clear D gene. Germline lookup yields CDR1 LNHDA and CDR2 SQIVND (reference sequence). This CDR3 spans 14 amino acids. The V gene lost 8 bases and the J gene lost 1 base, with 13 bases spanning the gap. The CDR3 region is CASSIAAGTDTQYF. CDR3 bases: TGTGCCAGTTCAATAGCAGCAGGCACAGATACGCAGTATTTT.

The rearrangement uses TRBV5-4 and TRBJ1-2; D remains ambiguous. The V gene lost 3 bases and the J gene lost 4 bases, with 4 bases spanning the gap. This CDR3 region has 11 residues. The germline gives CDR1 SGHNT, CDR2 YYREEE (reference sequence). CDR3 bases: TGTGCCAGCAGCTCCGGCTATGGCTACACCTTC. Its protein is CASSSGYGYTF. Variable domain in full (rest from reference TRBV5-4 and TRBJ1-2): ETGVTQSPTHLIKTRGQQVTLRCSSQSGHNTVSWYQQALGQGPQFIFQYYREEENGRGNFPPRFSGLQFPNYSSELNVNALELDDSALYLCASSSGYGYTFGSGTRLTVV.

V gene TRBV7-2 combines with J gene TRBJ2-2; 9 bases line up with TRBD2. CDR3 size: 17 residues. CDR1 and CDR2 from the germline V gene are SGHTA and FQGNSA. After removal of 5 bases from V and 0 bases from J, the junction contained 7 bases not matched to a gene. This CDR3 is CASSKHLAGANTGELFF. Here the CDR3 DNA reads TGTGCCAGCAGCAAACATTTAGCGGGAGCGAACACCGGGGAGCTGTTTTTT. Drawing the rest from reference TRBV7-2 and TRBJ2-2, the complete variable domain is GAGVSQSPSNKVTEKGKDVELRCDPISGHTALYWYRQSLGQGLEFLIYFQGNSAPDKSGLPSDRFSAERTGGSVSTLTIQRTQQEDSAVYLCASSKHLAGANTGELFFGEGSRLTVL.

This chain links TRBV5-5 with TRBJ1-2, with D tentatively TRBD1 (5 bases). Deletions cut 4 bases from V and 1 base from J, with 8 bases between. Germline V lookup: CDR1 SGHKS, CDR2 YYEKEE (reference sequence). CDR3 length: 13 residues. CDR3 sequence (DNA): TGTGCCAGCAGCCCCGACAGTAACTATGGCTACACCTTC. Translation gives CASSPDSNYGYTF.

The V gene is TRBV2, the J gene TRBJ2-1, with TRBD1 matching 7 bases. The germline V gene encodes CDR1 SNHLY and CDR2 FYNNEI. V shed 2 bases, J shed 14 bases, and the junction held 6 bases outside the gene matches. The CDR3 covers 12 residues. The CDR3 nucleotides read TGTGCCAGCAGTGAAAACACCGGGACAGAGTTCTTC. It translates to CASSENTGTEFF.

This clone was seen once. CDR3 residues: CASSRDRGSGQPQHF. CDR3 DNA sequence: TGTGCCAGCAGTCGGGACAGGGGTTCCGGTCAGCCCCAGCATTTT. The chain carries TRBV2 and TRBJ1-5, with 10 bases that match TRBD1. CDR3 length equals 15 residues. V lost 5 bases, J lost 6 bases, and 7 bases stayed unmatched. Germline V gives CDR1 SNHLY, CDR2 FYNNEI.

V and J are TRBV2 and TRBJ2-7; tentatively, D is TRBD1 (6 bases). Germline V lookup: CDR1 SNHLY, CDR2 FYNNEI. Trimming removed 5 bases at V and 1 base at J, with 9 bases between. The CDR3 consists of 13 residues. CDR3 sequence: CASSQGWSYEQYF. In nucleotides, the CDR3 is TGTGCCAGCAGTCAGGGGTGGTCCTACGAGCAGTACTTC.

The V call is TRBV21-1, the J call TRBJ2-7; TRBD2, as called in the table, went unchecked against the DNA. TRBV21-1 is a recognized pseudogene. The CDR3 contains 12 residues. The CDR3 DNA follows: TGTGCCAGCAAATTAGCGGGGCACGAGCAGTACTTC. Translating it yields CASKLAGHEQYF.